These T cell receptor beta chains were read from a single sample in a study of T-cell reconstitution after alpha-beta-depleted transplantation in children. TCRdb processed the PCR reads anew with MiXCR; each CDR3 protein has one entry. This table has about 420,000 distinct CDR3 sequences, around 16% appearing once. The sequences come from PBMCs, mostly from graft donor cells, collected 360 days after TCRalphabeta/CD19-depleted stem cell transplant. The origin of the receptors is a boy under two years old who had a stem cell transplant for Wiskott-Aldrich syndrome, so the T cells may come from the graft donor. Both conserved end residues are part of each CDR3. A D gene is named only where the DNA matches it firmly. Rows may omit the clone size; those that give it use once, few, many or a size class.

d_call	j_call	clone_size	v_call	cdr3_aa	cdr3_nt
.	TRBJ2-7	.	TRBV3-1	CASSEGPSGYYEQYF	TGTGCCAGCAGCGAGGGGCCCTCCGGCTACTACGAGCAGTACTTC
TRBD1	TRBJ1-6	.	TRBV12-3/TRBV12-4	CASSLRWTGAGSPLHF	TGTGCCAGCAGTTTAAGGTGGACAGGGGCAGGTTCACCCCTCCACTTT
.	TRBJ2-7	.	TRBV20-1	CSGSGTTYEQYF	TGCAGTGGCAGCGGAACCACCTACGAGCAGTACTTC
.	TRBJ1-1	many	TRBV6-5	CASSYGGGGFRTQAFF	TGTGCCAGCAGTTACGGGGGAGGGGGTTTCCGTACACAAGCTTTCTTT
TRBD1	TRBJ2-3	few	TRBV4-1	CASSPSTGRDTQYF	TGCGCCAGCAGCCCCTCGACAGGGCGGGATACGCAGTATTTT
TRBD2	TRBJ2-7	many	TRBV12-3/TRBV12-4	CASSFSGSLGEQYF	TGTGCCAGCAGTTTTAGCGGGAGCCTGGGTGAGCAGTACTTC
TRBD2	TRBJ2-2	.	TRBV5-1	CASSPGLAGVASGPGELFF	TGCGCCAGCAGCCCGGGACTAGCGGGGGTCGCCTCTGGCCCCGGGGAGCTGTTTTTT
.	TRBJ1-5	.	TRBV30	CAWSTTGGPWGQPQHF	TGTGCCTGGAGTACTACAGGAGGGCCTTGGGGTCAGCCCCAGCATTTT
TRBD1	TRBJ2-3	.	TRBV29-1	CSTRGQEWGTDTQYF	TGCAGCACTAGGGGACAGGAATGGGGCACAGATACGCAGTATTTT
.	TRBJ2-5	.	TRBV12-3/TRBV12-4	CASSFGQPGETQYF	TGTGCCAGCAGTTTCGGACAGCCAGGGGAGACCCAGTACTTC
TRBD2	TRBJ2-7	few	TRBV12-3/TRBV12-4	CASSLRLAGFPYEQYF	TGTGCCAGCAGTTTACGATTAGCGGGTTTCCCCTACGAGCAGTACTTC
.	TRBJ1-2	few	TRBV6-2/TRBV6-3	CASSYVGTFYGYTF	TGTGCCAGCAGTTACGTGGGCACCTTCTATGGCTACACCTTC
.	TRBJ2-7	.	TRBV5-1	CASSLARGKVFSYEQYF	TGCGCCAGCAGCTTGGCCCGCGGGAAGGTGTTCTCCTACGAGCAGTACTTC
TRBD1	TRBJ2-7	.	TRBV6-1	CASRPGTVLPNEQYF	TGTGCCAGCAGGCCCGGGACAGTCCTCCCCAACGAGCAGTACTTC
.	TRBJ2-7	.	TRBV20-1	CSALSPRGGSYEQYF	TGCAGTGCTCTTAGCCCAAGGGGGGGTTCCTACGAGCAGTACTTC
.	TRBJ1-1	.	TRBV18	CASSPSNGGLGTEAFF	TGTGCCAGCTCACCATCGAACGGGGGGCTGGGGACTGAAGCTTTCTTT
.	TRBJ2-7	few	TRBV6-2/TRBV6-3	CASSYYGTQQYF	TGTGCCAGCAGTTACTACGGAACCCAGCAGTACTTC
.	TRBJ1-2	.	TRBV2	CASRPYGYTF	TGTGCCAGCAGACCCTATGGCTACACCTTC
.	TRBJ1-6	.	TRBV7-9	CASSYKGSPLHF	TGTGCCAGCAGCTACAAGGGTTCACCCCTCCACTTT
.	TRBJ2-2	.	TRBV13	CASSFGSRSTGELFF	TGTGCCAGCAGCTTCGGCAGTCGGAGCACCGGGGAGCTGTTTTTT
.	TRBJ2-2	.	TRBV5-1	CASRTGAGGELFF	TGCGCCAGCAGGACGGGCGCAGGCGGGGAGCTGTTTTTT
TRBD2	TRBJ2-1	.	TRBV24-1	CATSDGLAGYNEQFF	TGTGCCACCAGTGACGGACTAGCGGGATACAATGAGCAGTTCTTC
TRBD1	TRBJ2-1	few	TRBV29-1	CSVLLRQGYVEQFF	TGCAGCGTCCTACTAAGACAGGGGTACGTTGAGCAGTTCTTC
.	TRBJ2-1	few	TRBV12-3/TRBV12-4	CASRKVPYNEQFF	TGTGCCAGCAGAAAGGTTCCTTACAATGAGCAGTTCTTC
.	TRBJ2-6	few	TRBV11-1	CASSFNRGGSPSGANVLTF	TGTGCCAGCAGCTTTAATAGGGGGGGATCGCCCTCTGGGGCCAACGTCCTGACTTTC
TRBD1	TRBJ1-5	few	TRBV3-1	CASSHGQGDQPQHF	TGTGCCAGCAGCCATGGACAGGGGGATCAGCCCCAGCATTTT
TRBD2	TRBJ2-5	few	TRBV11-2	CASSLPGLANNGETQYF	TGTGCCAGCAGTCTGCCGGGACTAGCGAATAATGGAGAGACCCAGTACTTC
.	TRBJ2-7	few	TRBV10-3	CATQASYEQYF	TGTGCCACCCAGGCGTCCTACGAGCAGTACTTC
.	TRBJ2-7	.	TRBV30	CAWSETGPYEQYF	TGTGCCTGGAGTGAGACAGGTCCCTACGAGCAGTACTTC
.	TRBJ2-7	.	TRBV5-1	CASSLTDSNEQYF	TGCGCCAGCAGCTTGACTGATTCGAACGAGCAGTACTTC
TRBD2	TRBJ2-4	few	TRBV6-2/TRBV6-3	CASSPPGTSGKRTKNIQYF	TGTGCCAGCAGTCCACCCGGGACTAGCGGGAAACGAACCAAAAACATTCAGTACTTC
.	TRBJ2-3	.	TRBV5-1	CASSPLGGLLDTQYF	TGCGCCAGCAGCCCCTTGGGGGGCCTGTTGGATACGCAGTATTTT
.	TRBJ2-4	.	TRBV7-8	CASSRVPGPLAKNIQYF	TGTGCCAGCAGCCGTGTACCGGGACCCCTAGCCAAAAACATTCAGTACTTC
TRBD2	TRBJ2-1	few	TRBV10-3	CASLGLASNEQFF	TGTGCCAGCCTTGGACTAGCGAGCAATGAGCAGTTCTTC
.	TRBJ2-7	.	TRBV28	CASSIPSYEQYF	TGTGCCAGCAGTATCCCATCCTACGAGCAGTACTTC
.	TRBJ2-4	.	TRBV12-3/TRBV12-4	CASSFWGIAKNIQYF	TGTGCCAGCAGTTTCTGGGGAATAGCCAAAAACATTCAGTACTTC
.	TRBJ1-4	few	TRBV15	CATSRDTTRREKLFF	TGTGCCACCAGCAGAGATACGACAAGGAGGGAAAAACTGTTTTTT
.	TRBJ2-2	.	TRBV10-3	CAIRGSGELFF	TGTGCCATCAGGGGTTCCGGGGAGCTGTTTTTT
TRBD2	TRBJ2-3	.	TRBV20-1	CSARVPGLAGETDTQYF	TGCAGTGCTAGAGTTCCTGGACTAGCGGGGGAGACAGATACGCAGTATTTT
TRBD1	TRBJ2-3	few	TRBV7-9	CASSLRPGGARTDTQYF	TGTGCCAGCAGCTTAAGGCCAGGGGGCGCGAGAACAGATACGCAGTATTTT
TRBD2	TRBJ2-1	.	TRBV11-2	CASSTLAGENRNEQFF	TGTGCCAGCAGCACACTAGCGGGAGAGAATCGCAATGAGCAGTTCTTC
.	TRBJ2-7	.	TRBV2	CASSESGGTAREQYF	TGTGCCAGCAGTGAATCTGGCGGGACGGCCCGCGAGCAGTACTTC
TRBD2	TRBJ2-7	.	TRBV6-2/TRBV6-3	CASSYEVGGSRSYEQYF	TGTGCCAGCAGTTACGAAGTGGGCGGGAGTCGCTCCTACGAGCAGTACTTC
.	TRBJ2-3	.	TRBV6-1	CASSREGDTDTQYF	TGTGCCAGCAGTAGGGAGGGGGACACAGATACGCAGTATTTT
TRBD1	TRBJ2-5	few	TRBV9	CASSRRKGQGIETQYF	TGTGCCAGCAGTCGTAGGAAGGGACAGGGTATAGAGACCCAGTACTTC
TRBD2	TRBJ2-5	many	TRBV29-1	CSVQAGRTQYF	TGCAGCGTTCAAGCGGGGAGGACCCAGTACTTC
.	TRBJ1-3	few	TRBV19	CASSTNRASGNTIYF	TGTGCCAGTAGTACCAACCGGGCCTCAGGAAACACCATATATTTT
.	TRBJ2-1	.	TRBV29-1	CSVERGYEQFF	TGCAGCGTTGAGCGGGGTTATGAGCAGTTCTTC
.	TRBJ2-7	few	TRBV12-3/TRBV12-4	CASRARGLSYEQYF	TGTGCCAGCAGAGCTCGGGGGCTCTCCTACGAGCAGTACTTC
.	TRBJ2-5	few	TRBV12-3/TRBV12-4	CASSWARGAVIQTQYF	TGTGCCAGCAGTTGGGCGAGGGGAGCGGTGATACAGACCCAGTACTTC
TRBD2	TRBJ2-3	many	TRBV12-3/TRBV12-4	CASRGGGTDTQYF	TGTGCCAGCAGGGGAGGGGGCACAGATACGCAGTATTTT
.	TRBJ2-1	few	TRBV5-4	CASSPKGRINEQFF	TGTGCCAGCAGCCCCAAGGGCCGTATCAATGAGCAGTTCTTC
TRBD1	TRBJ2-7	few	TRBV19	CASSIDRGTYEQYF	TGTGCCAGTAGTATTGACAGGGGGACCTACGAGCAGTACTTC
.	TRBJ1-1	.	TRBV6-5	CASSYSVITEAFF	TGTGCCAGCAGTTACTCGGTAATCACTGAAGCTTTCTTT
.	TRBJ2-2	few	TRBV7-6	CASSYSPGQNTGELFF	TGTGCCAGCAGCTATTCCCCGGGACAGAACACCGGGGAGCTGTTTTTT